The rows below give T cell receptor beta chains drawn from one sample of a study of CD8+CD57+ T cells in acquired aplastic anemia. TCRdb processed the reads anew with MiXCR; each CDR3 protein has one entry. The sample holds about 180,000 distinct CDR3 sequences, approximately 49% seen once. Sequenced material: sorted CD4+, CD8+, or CD8+CD57+ T cells (not recorded which) from PBMCs. These TCRs come from a human donor in good health. Each CDR3 is given with its conserved first and last residue. The order of the fields is clone size, D gene, V gene, J gene, CDR3 DNA, CDR3 protein. The D gene is left open where the match is weak. Clone size is shown for a subset of rows, as once, few, many or a class of expanded clone.

-	TRBD1	TRBV15	TRBJ1-5	TGTGCCACCAGCAGCAAAAGGGGGCTCCAGCCCCAGCATTTT	CATSSKRGLQPQHF
many	-	TRBV5-4	TRBJ2-5	TGTGCCAGCAGCGGGGATATAATTGAAGAGACCCAGTACTTC	CASSGDIIEETQYF
-	TRBD2	TRBV15	TRBJ2-7	TGTGCCACCAGCAGAGGGGGGACTAGCGGGGCCTACGAGCAGTACTTC	CATSRGGTSGAYEQYF
many	TRBD1	TRBV9	TRBJ2-2	TGTGCCAGCAGCGTAGGCCAGGGGGTTTTCACCGGGGAGCTGTTTTTT	CASSVGQGVFTGELFF
many	-	TRBV11-1	TRBJ2-5	TGTGCCAGCAGCTCGCGGGGTTCACGGGAGACCCAGTACTTC	CASSSRGSRETQYF
few	-	TRBV19	TRBJ1-1	TGTGCCAGTAGCCCGGGAAACACTGAAGCTTTCTTT	CASSPGNTEAFF
-	TRBD2	TRBV20-1	TRBJ2-1	TGCAGTGCTTCAAGCGGGAGGGTGGGGACACAGGAGCAGTTCTTC	CSASSGRVGTQEQFF
many	TRBD1	TRBV11-3	TRBJ1-2	TGTGCCAGCAGTCCCGGTTCGGGACAGAGCTACACCTTC	CASSPGSGQSYTF
few	-	TRBV5-1	TRBJ1-1	TGCGCCAGCAGCCCGACAGGAAACACTGACGCTTTCTTT	CASSPTGNTDAFF
-	TRBD2	TRBV4-3	TRBJ2-4	TGCGCCAGCAGCCAAGATAGGACTAGCGGGAGTTCAAACATTCAGTACTTC	CASSQDRTSGSSNIQYF
many	-	TRBV4-1	TRBJ2-2	TGCGCCAGCAGCCAAGATCTGGTCAAGCACACCGGGGAGCTGTTTTTT	CASSQDLVKHTGELFF
few	TRBD1	TRBV19	TRBJ1-2	TGTGCCAGTTCCGGGACAGGGGCTGTCAACTATGGCTACACCTTC	CASSGTGAVNYGYTF
many	TRBD1	TRBV2	TRBJ1-2	TGTGCCAGCAGAACCGGGACAGGGCTTAACTATGGCTACACCTTC	CASRTGTGLNYGYTF
-	-	TRBV2	TRBJ2-5	TGTGCCAGCAGTGTGAGGCTGACCCAAGAGACCCAGTACTTC	CASSVRLTQETQYF
many	TRBD1	TRBV12-3/TRBV12-4	TRBJ2-7	TGTGCCAGCAGTTTAGGGACAGGGCCTTACGAGCAGTACTTC	CASSLGTGPYEQYF
-	TRBD1	TRBV7-9	TRBJ1-6	TGTGCCAGCAGCTTATTTGGACAGGGTAATTCACCCCTCCACTTT	CASSLFGQGNSPLHF
many	TRBD2	TRBV4-3	TRBJ2-3	TGCGCCAGCAGCCAAGATCATGGACTAGCGGGAGAGGCAGATACGCAGTATTTT	CASSQDHGLAGEADTQYF
few	TRBD1	TRBV11-2	TRBJ2-7	TGTGCCAGCAGCGTGACCGGGACAGGGGGCTCGAGGCAGTACTTC	CASSVTGTGGSRQYF
many	TRBD1	TRBV20-1	TRBJ2-7	TGCAGTGCTAGAGATTTAGGGACAGGTACCTACGAGCAGTACTTC	CSARDLGTGTYEQYF
-	-	TRBV2	TRBJ2-4	TGTGCCAGCAGTGAACGACTAGCCAAAAACATTCAGTACTTC	CASSERLAKNIQYF
-	-	TRBV19	TRBJ1-4	TGTGTCAGTAGTATCGGGGCAGGGATTAATGAAAAACTGTTTTTT	CVSSIGAGINEKLFF
few	-	TRBV7-9	TRBJ1-2	TGTGCCAGCAGCTTAGCAGGGACCTATGGCTACACCTTC	CASSLAGTYGYTF
-	-	TRBV29-1	TRBJ1-2	TGCAGCGACGGAGGGACGGGAAGCTATGGCTACACCTTC	CSDGGTGSYGYTF
few	TRBD1	TRBV7-3	TRBJ2-7	TGTGCCAGCAGCCGCGACAGGGGCGAGCAGTACTTC	CASSRDRGEQYF
-	TRBD2	TRBV2	TRBJ2-2	TGTGCCAGCAGCACTTCCGGGACTAGAGGGGAGCTGTTTTTT	CASSTSGTRGELFF
-	TRBD1	TRBV29-1	TRBJ1-1	TGCAGCGCTGAAGATTTGACAGGGGAAGCTTTCTTT	CSAEDLTGEAFF
many	-	TRBV7-8	TRBJ1-5	TGTGCCAGCAGCTCGAACGGTTGGGGCAATCAGCCCCAGCATTTT	CASSSNGWGNQPQHF
-	-	TRBV2	TRBJ1-1	TGTGCCAGCAAGTTGGGGTCGGGGAGGAACACTGAAGCTTTCTTT	CASKLGSGRNTEAFF
many	TRBD2	TRBV11-2	TRBJ2-3	TGTGCCAGCAGCCCCGGGGTAGCGGGAGCCACAGATACGCAGTATTTT	CASSPGVAGATDTQYF
-	-	TRBV13	TRBJ2-5	TGTGCCAGCAGCTTAAGTTCGGGAACAAAAGAGACCCAGTACTTC	CASSLSSGTKETQYF
-	-	TRBV2	TRBJ2-1	-	CASSFCASGSSNEQFF
-	-	TRBV9	TRBJ1-1	TGTGCCAGCAGCGCGAAAGACGGGGGTTTCGGAGCTTTCTTT	CASSAKDGGFGAFF
-	-	TRBV28	TRBJ1-5	TGTGCCAGCAGCCCCCCGGGGCCCCAGCATTTT	CASSPPGPQHF
-	-	TRBV19	TRBJ2-1	TGTGCCAGTAGTATAGATGGAGAAGAGGAGCAGTTCTTC	CASSIDGEEEQFF
many	-	TRBV24-1	TRBJ2-3	TGTGCCATCAGTGATTTGTTCACAGATACGCAGTATTTT	CAISDLFTDTQYF
-	-	TRBV5-8	TRBJ2-5	TGTGCCAGCAGAGACGGACAGCACCAAGAGACCCAGTACTTC	CASRDGQHQETQYF
-	-	TRBV14	TRBJ1-1	TGTGCCAGCAGCCAAGATCTGGGGTCAGAAGCTTTCTTT	CASSQDLGSEAFF
-	-	TRBV4-3	TRBJ2-7	TGCGCCAGCAGCCATAGACTCGGGGAAGACGAGCAGTACTTC	CASSHRLGEDEQYF
many	-	TRBV6-5	TRBJ2-7	TGTGCCAGCAGTTACCCGTCGGACTACGAGCAGTACTTC	CASSYPSDYEQYF
-	-	TRBV14	TRBJ2-5	TGTGCCAGCAGCTATCAAAGGGGTATTCAGGAGACCCAGTACTTC	CASSYQRGIQETQYF
many	TRBD2	TRBV6-1	TRBJ2-1	TGTGCCAGCAGCCATAGCGGGAAAACAAATGAGCAGTTCTTC	CASSHSGKTNEQFF
-	-	TRBV24-1	TRBJ2-2	TGTGCCACCAGTGAAGGAGAGAACACCGGGGAGCTGTTTTTT	CATSEGENTGELFF